This T cell receptor (beta chain) was found in a study of T cell responses to AZD1222 COVID-19 vaccine. Study-wide results and caveats: Clonal diversity may have been underestimated in mostly white British donors. Following two doses of AZD1222, Spike-specific TCR breadth and depth rose.

As regards this clone: Its antigen is unidentified.

The V and J ends lost 1 base and 9 bases respectively, with 19 bases between them. CDR1 and CDR2 from the germline V gene are SGHRS and YFSETQ. This CDR3 is built from 15 residues. Generated by immunoSEQ multiplex PCR, the TCRdb table keeps only in-frame clones and is missing some. The sample carries some 100,000 clones, roughly nine tenths recorded once. The chain carries TRBV5-1 and TRBJ1-1; D unclear. The material was peripheral blood, obtained on day 0 of AZD1222 vaccination. The receptor was derived from an adult in good health. Here the CDR3 reads CASSLLSDSSRKAFF. CDR3 in DNA: TGCGCCAGCAGCTTGCTGAGCGATTCCTCGAGGAAAGCTTTCTTT.